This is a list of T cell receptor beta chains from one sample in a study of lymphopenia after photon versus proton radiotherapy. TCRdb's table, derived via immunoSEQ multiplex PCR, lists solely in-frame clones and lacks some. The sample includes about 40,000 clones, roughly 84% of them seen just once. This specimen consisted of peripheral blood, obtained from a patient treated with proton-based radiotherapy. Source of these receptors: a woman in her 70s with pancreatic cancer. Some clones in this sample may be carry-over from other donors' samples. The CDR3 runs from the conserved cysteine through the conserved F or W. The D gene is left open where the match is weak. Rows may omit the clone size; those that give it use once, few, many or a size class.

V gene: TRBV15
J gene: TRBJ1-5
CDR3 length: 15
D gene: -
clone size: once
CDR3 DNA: TGTGCCACCAGCAGAGATTGGGGTAGCAATCAGCCCCAGCATTTT
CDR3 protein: CATSRDWGSNQPQHF

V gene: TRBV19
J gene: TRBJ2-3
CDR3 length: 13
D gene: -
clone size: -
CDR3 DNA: TGTGCCAGTAGTATCGGGACTGTAGATACGCAGTATTTT
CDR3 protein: CASSIGTVDTQYF

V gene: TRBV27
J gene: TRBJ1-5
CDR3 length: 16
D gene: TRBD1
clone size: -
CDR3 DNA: TGTGCCAGCAGTAGGACAGGGGGCACAAGCAATCAGCCCCAGCATTTT
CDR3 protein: CASSRTGGTSNQPQHF

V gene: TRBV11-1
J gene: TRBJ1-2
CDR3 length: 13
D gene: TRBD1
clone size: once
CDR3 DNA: TGTGCCAGCAGCCAGGGACAGGGAGATGGCTACACCTTC
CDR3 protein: CASSQGQGDGYTF

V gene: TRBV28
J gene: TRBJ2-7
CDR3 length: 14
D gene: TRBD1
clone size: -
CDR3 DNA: TGTGCCAGCAGTTCCGGGACAGGGGCCTACGAGCAGTACTTC
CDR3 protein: CASSSGTGAYEQYF

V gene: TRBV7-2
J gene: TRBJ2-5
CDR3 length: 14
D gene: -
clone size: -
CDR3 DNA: TGTGCCAGCAGCTTAGTAGCTATCCAAGAGACCCAGTACTTC
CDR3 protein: CASSLVAIQETQYF

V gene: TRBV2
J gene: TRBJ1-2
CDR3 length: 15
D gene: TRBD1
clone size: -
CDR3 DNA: TGTGCCAGCAGTGCCCCGGGACAGGTGCTCAATGGCTACACCTTC
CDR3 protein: CASSAPGQVLNGYTF

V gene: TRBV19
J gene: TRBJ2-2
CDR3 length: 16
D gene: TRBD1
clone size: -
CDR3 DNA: TGTGCCAGTAGTATCAGGACAGGGGTCGGCGTCGGGGAGCTGTTTTTT
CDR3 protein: CASSIRTGVGVGELFF

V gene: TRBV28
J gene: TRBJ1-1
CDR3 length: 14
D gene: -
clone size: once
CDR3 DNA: TGTGCCAGCCCCCCCTCGGGGAGCAACACTGAAGCTTTCTTT
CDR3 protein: CASPPSGSNTEAFF

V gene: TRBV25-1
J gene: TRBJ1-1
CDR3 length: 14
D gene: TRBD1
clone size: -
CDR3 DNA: TGTGCCAGCAGTGGGACAGGGAGGGGCACTGAAGCTTTCTTT
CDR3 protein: CASSGTGRGTEAFF

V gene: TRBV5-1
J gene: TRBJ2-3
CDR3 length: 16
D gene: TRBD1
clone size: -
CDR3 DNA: TGCGCCAGCAGCGGAGGACAGGTTGAAGTCACAGATACGCAGTATTTT
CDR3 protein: CASSGGQVEVTDTQYF

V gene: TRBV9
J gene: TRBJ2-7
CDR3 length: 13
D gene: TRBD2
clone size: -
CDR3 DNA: TGTGCCAGCACCCTAGCGGCCCTCCACGAGCAGTACTTC
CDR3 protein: CASTLAALHEQYF

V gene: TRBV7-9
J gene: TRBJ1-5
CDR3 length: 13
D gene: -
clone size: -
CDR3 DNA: TGTGCCAGCAGCCCAGGAAAAAATCAGCCCCAGCATTTT
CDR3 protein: CASSPGKNQPQHF

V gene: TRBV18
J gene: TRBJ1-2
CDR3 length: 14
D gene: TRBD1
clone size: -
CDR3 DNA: TGTGCCAGCTCACCACTACAGGGGGACTATGGCTACACCTTC
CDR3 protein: CASSPLQGDYGYTF

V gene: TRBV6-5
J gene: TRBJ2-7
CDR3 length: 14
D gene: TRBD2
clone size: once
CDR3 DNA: TGTGCCAGCAGTAAGACTAGCGGCGGCTACGAGCAGTACTTC
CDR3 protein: CASSKTSGGYEQYF

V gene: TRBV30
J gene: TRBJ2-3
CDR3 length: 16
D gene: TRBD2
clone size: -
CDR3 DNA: TGTGCCTGGAGTGCGGCTAGCGGGAGAGGGACAGATACGCAGTATTTT
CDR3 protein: CAWSAASGRGTDTQYF

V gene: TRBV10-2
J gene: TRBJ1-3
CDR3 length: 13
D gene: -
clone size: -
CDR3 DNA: TGCGCCAGCAGTGGCTCGTGGGATAACACCATATATTTT
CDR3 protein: CASSGSWDNTIYF

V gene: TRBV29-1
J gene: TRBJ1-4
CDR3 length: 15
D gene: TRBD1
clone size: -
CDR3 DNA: TGCAGCGTTGCCGAAGCGACAGGGGTTGGCGAAAAACTGTTTTTT
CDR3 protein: CSVAEATGVGEKLFF

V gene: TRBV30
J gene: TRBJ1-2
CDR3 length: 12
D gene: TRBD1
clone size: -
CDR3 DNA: TGTGCCTGGAGTTTCCAGGGGGGGAGGTACACCTTC
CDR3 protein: CAWSFQGGRYTF

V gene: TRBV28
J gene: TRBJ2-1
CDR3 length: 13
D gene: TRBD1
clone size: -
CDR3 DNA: TGTGCCAGCAGTAGGGGACAGGCCAATGAGCAGTTCTTC
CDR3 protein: CASSRGQANEQFF

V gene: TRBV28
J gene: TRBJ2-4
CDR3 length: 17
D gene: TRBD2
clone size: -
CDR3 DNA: TGTGCCAGCAGCCTAGCGGGAGGAGGTTTGGCCAAAAACATTCAGTACTTC
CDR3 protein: CASSLAGGGLAKNIQYF

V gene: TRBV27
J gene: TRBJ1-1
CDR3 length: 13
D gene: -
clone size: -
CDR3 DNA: TGTGCCAGCAGCCCAACCTGGGGCGCGGAAGCTTTCTTT
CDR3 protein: CASSPTWGAEAFF

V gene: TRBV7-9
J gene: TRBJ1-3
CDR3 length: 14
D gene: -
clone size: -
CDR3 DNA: TGTGCCAGCAGTTATACAGCATCTGGAAACACCATATATTTT
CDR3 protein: CASSYTASGNTIYF

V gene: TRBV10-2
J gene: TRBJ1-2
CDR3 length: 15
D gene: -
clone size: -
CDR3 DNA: TGCGCCAGCAGTGAGGCGGGACGGACTAACTATGGCTACACCTTC
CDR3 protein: CASSEAGRTNYGYTF

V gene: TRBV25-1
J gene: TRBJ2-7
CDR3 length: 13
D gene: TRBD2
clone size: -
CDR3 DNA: TGTGCCAGCGCCTTAGCGGGAGTGTACGAGCAGTACTTC
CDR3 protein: CASALAGVYEQYF

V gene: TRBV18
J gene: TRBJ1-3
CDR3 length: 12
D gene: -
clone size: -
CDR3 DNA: TGTGCCAGCTCACCTCCTGGAAACACCATATATTTT
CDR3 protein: CASSPPGNTIYF

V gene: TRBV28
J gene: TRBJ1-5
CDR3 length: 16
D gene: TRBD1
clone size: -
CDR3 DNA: TGTGCCAGCAGTGTTCCGGGCCTAGGGACAGGTCAGCCCCAGCATTTT
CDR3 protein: CASSVPGLGTGQPQHF

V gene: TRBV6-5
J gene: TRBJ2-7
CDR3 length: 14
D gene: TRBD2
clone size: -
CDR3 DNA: TGTGCCAGCAGCGGACTAGCGGTAAAATACGAGCAGTACTTC
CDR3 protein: CASSGLAVKYEQYF

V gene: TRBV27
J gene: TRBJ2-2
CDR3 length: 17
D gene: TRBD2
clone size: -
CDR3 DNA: TGTGCCAGCAGGCGGACTAGCGGGAGGGCCCACACCGGGGAGCTGTTTTTT
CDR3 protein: CASRRTSGRAHTGELFF

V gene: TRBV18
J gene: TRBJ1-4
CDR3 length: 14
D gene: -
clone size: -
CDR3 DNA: TGTGCCAGCTCACCAAGAGGGATGGCTGAAAAACTGTTTTTT
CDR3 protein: CASSPRGMAEKLFF

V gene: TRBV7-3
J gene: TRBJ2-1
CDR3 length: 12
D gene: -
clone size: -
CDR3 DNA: TGTGCCAGCAGCTTAGGAGGGAGCGAGCAGTTCTTC
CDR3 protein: CASSLGGSEQFF

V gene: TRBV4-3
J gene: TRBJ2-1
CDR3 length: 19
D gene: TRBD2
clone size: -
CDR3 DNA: TGCGCCAGCAGCCAAGATAGGGACTACTCCAACCAGAGGGGCTATGAGCAGTTCTTC
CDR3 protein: CASSQDRDYSNQRGYEQFF

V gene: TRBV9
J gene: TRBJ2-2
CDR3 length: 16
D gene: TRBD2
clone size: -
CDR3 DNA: TGTGCCAGCAGCCCAAGAACGGGACTAGCGACCGGGGAGCTGTTTTTT
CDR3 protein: CASSPRTGLATGELFF

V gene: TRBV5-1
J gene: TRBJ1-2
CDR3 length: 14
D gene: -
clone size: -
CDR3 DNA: TGCGCCAGCAGCTTGGTGGTGGAGGGGAATGGCTACACCTTC
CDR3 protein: CASSLVVEGNGYTF

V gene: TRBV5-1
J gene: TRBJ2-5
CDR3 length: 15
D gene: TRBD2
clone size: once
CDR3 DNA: TGCGCCACCGACGGACTAGCGGGAAATATGGAGACCCAGTACTTC
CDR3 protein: CATDGLAGNMETQYF

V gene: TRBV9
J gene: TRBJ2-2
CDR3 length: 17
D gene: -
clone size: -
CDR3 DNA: TGTGCCAGCAGCGTAGGAATTACTAGCACGAACACCGGGGAGCTGTTTTTT
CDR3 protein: CASSVGITSTNTGELFF

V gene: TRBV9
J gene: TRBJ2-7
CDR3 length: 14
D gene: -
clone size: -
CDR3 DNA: TGTGCCAGCAGCGTAGCAGACCGCTCCTACGAGCAGTACTTC
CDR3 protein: CASSVADRSYEQYF

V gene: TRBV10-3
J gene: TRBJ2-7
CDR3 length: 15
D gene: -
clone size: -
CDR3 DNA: TGTGCCATCAGTGCGGAAAACAGAGACGGTTACGAGCAGTACTTC
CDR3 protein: CAISAENRDGYEQYF

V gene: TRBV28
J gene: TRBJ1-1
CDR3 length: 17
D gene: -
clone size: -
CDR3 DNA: TGTGCCAGCAGTTTTTTCGGGCAGGGTAATAGAGGGACTGAAGCTTTCTTT
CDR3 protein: CASSFFGQGNRGTEAFF

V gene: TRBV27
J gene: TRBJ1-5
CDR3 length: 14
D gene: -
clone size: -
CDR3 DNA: TGTGCCAGCAGTTTCAGAGGTAGCAATCAGCCCCAGCATTTT
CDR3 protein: CASSFRGSNQPQHF